One TCR beta chain is described in this entry. What it binds is unknown. Here immunoSEQ multiplex PCR was the method, and the copy in TCRdb shows in-frame clones only, minus some. Among some 4,500 clones, approximately 75% were seen once, and the ten largest hold roughly 9%. The data were taken from a study of immune cell composition in non-small cell lung cancer. Study-wide context: Histologic subtype was mainly adenocarcinoma or squamous cell carcinoma. Regarding the study as a whole: 60% to 75% of squamous and 33% of adenocarcinoma cases had tumour-associated clones >0.5%.

Normal lung sampling was at least 3 cm from the tumour, as distant as possible. DNA was extracted from unsorted cell suspensions stored frozen. V was trimmed by 4 bases and J by 8 bases, leaving 14 bases between them. The CDR3 spans 13 residues. Germline CDR1 and CDR2: LNHDA and SQIVND (reference sequence). The J gene is TRBJ1-2, the V gene TRBV19; no clear D. This receptor was obtained from a human donor with non-small cell lung cancer. Input material: non-adjacent lung tissue. CDR3 nucleotide sequence: TGTGCCAGTAGTAATTGGGCCGCGGGAGGCTACACCTTC. Amino acids: CASSNWAAGGYTF.